These 8 T cell receptor beta chains were sequenced from one sample in a study of T cell repertoires in cytomegalovirus infection. Their cognate antigens are unknown. MiXCR was run by TCRdb on the reads, yielding one entry per CDR3 protein. The table lists approximately 220,000 distinct CDR3 sequences, 35% to 45% of them singletons, with 55% to 60% in the top ten. The sample in question was CD8+ T cells from cultured PBMCs, obtained from culture after CMV antigen stimulation. All receptors come from a human donor in good health (CMV status not recorded). Some clones in this sample may be carry-over from other donors' samples.

The rearrangement links TRBV6-6 to TRBJ2-7; D remains unclear. With 8 bases removed from V and 2 bases from J, the gap between germline ends came to 16 bases. Looked up from germline, CDR1 is MNHNY and CDR2 is SVGAGI (reference sequence). The CDR3 sequence is 14 residues long. In DNA form, the CDR3 reads TGTGCCAGCGGGGTAGGGCGAAACCCCTACGAGCAGTACTTC. Translating gives CASGVGRNPYEQYF.

This clonotype was observed a few times. The V and J genes are TRBV12-3 or TRBV12-4 and TRBJ2-4; D remains ambiguous. The CDR3 loop spans 14 amino acids. The V gene lost 1 base and the J gene lost 6 bases, with 10 bases spanning the gap. In DNA, the CDR3 is TGTGCCAGCAGTTTAGAGGACCCCTTAAACATTCAGTACTTC. This gives the protein CASSLEDPLNIQYF.

The CDR3 DNA sequence: TGTGCCAGCAGTTTAGACCGGGGCGACGGCAATCAGCCCCAGCATTTT. Translation gives CASSLDRGDGNQPQHF. The V and J genes are TRBV12-3 or TRBV12-4 and TRBJ1-5; TRBD1 is a possible D gene (5 bases). Trimming took off 1 base at V and 2 bases at J, with 12 bases between the two ends. This CDR3 spans 16 amino acids.

The genes are TRBV7-9 and TRBJ1-5; D is possibly TRBD1 (6 bases). V gave up 8 bases and J gave up 7 bases, with 15 bases separating them. This CDR3 is built from 13 residues. Germline assignment: CDR1 SEHNR and CDR2 FQNEAQ (reference sequence). CDR3 nucleotides: TGTGCCAGCGCGGGGGGCGCAGGGCAGCCCCAGCATTTT. The encoded protein is CASAGGAGQPQHF. Variable domain in full (rest from reference TRBV7-9 and TRBJ1-5): DTGVSQNPRHKITKRGQNVTFRCDPISEHNRLYWYRQTLGQGPEFLTYFQNEAQLEKSRLLSDRFSAERPKGSFSTLEIQRTEQGDSAMYLCASAGGAGQPQHFGDGTRLSIL.

The chain uses TRBV7-3 and TRBJ2-1; 8 bases map to TRBD2. Unmatched junction bases numbered 19, after V lost 2 bases and J lost 4 bases. The CDR3 is 20 residues long. CDR1 and CDR2 (germline): SGHTA, FQGTGA. CDR3 region: CASSLGVLAGGPINYNEQFF. DNA of the CDR3: TGTGCCAGCAGCTTAGGGGTTCTGGCGGGAGGACCTATTAATTACAATGAGCAGTTCTTC.

This chain joins TRBV27 and TRBJ2-2; the D gene could be TRBD1 or TRBD2 (5 bases each). The CDR3 is made up of 18 amino acids. Germline lookup yields CDR1 MNHEY and CDR2 SMNVEV (reference sequence). V was trimmed by 0 bases and J by 2 bases, leaving 16 bases between them. The chain's CDR3 is CASSLSTPGQGNTGELFF. Written as DNA, the CDR3 is TGTGCCAGCAGTTTATCAACCCCGGGGCAGGGAAACACCGGGGAGCTGTTTTTT.

This chain joins TRBV28 and TRBJ1-5; no clear D gene. The V end lost 2 bases, the J end lost 8 bases, and 22 bases lay between the germline ends. The CDR3 totals 17 residues. Germline V gene data show CDR1 as MDHEN and CDR2 as SYDVKM. This CDR3 is CASSLSTVDPTNKPQHF. CDR3 in DNA: TGTGCCAGCAGTTTAAGTACAGTTGATCCGACAAATAAGCCCCAGCATTTT.

The chain employs TRBV11-2 and TRBJ1-1; 7 positions agree with TRBD1. The CDR3 consists of 14 residues. The germline CDR1 and CDR2 sequences are SGHAT and FQNNGV. V was clipped by 4 bases and J by 5 bases; unmatched bases: 7. The CDR3, as DNA: TGTGCCAGCAGCTCAAACAGGGGTTGGACTGAAGCTTTCTTT. This encodes CASSSNRGWTEAFF.